This T cell receptor (beta chain) comes out of a study of metastatic and nonmetastatic thyroid tumors. Every patient was untreated before thyroid surgery. There are 14 residues in the CDR3. V lost 3 bases and J lost 2, with 11 bases in between. TCRdb re-clonotyped the PCR reads through MiXCR. The sample has roughly 6,100 clones; less than 30% are singletons. Sequencing was carried out using adjacent normal tissue. The sequence was obtained from a female donor with papillary thyroid cancer or a benign thyroid nodule (not recorded which). Some clones in this sample may be carry-over from other donors' samples. The chain links TRBV12-3 or TRBV12-4 to TRBJ2-7, with D uncertain. CDR3 amino acids: CASSFSRGTYEQYF. The CDR3 DNA follows: TGTGCCAGCAGTTTTTCGCGCGGAACCTACGAGCAGTACTTC.